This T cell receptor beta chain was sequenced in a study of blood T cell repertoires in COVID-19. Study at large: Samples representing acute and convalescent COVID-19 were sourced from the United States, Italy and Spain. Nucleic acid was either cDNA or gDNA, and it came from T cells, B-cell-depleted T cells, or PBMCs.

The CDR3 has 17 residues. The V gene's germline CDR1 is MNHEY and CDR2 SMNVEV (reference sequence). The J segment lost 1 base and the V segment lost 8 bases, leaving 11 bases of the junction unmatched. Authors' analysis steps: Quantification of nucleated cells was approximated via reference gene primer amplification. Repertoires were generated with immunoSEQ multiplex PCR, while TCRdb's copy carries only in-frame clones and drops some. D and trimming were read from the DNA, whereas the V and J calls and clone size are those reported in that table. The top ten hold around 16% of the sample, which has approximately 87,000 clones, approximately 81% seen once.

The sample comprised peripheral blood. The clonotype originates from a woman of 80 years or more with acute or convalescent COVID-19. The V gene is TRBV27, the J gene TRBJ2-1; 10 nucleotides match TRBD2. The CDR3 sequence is CASRRGSGGRSYNEQFF. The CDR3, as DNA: TGTGCCAGCCGTCGAGGTAGCGGGGGGAGATCCTACAATGAGCAGTTCTTC.